This TCR beta chain derives from a study of T cell responses to AZD1222 COVID-19 vaccine. The CDR3 covers 13 residues. V lost 4 bases and J lost 4, with 8 bases in between. Per the germline V gene, CDR1 is SGHRS and CDR2 is YFSETQ. The data were produced by immunoSEQ multiplex PCR, yet TCRdb's version contains in-frame clones alone and is incomplete. The sample has approximately 150,000 clones, about 87% seen once; the top ten hold under 3.5%. The gene calls are TRBV5-1 and TRBJ1-4, with no clear D. The TCR sequence derives from an adult in good health. This specimen consisted of peripheral blood, obtained on day 0 of MenACWY control vaccination. CDR3 coding DNA: TGCGCCAGCAGCCCGGGGAGTAATGAAAAACTGTTTTTT. It codes for CASSPGSNEKLFF.